This TCR beta chain was obtained from a study of blood T cell repertoires in COVID-19. Study context: PBMCs, B-cell-depleted T cells, or T cells were the source of the cDNA or gDNA that made up the material.

As regards this clone: The junction departs from the called germline gene at one end, perhaps through a read error.

Clones were read by immunoSEQ multiplex PCR, and TCRdb kept only the in-frame ones, dropping some. The table lists about 140,000 clones, around 83% of them singletons. The CDR3 covers 15 residues. Germline V gene sequence: CDR1 SSHAT, CDR2 FNYEAQ (reference sequence). The V and J genes are TRBV7-7 and TRBJ2-5; weak D call: TRBD1 (5 bases). The source material was peripheral blood. The receptor was isolated from a woman between 55 and 75 years old with acute or convalescent COVID-19. This CDR3 is CASSLTARVEETQYF. The CDR3 nucleotides read TGTGCTAGCAGCTTAACTGCCAGGGTAGAAGAGACCCAGTACTTC.